This passage covers 12 T cell receptor beta chains from one sample sequenced in a study of blood T cells in healthy people across ages. Primers used in a second PCR of roughly 7 to 12 cycles were a sample-barcoded 5' primer and a J-beta primer mix. TCRdb ran MiXCR on the 5' RACE reads and lists one entry per CDR3 protein. The table shows 380,000 or so distinct CDR3 sequences, with roughly half occurring only once. The sample was blood. The source of these receptors is a man aged 60 to 69 in good health.

V and J are TRBV29-1 and TRBJ2-5, with D hard to call. There are 13 residues in the CDR3. The germline V gene encodes CDR1 SQVTM and CDR2 ANQGSEA. The V end was cut by 7 bases, the J end by 11 bases, with 23 bases between. The CDR3 loop is CSGSQISYNEQYF. The CDR3 DNA reads as TGCAGCGGATCTCAGATATCCTACAATGAGCAGTACTTC. Complete variable domain (other parts from reference TRBV29-1 and TRBJ2-5): SAVISQKPSRDICQRGTSLTIQCQVDSQVTMMFWYRQQPGQSLTLIATANQGSEATYESGFVIDKFPISRPNLTFSTLTVSNMSPEDSSIYLCSGSQISYNEQYFGPGTRLLVL.

The chain combines TRBV4-1 with TRBJ1-2, with unresolved D. Germline lookup yields CDR1 MGHRA and CDR2 YSYEKL. This CDR3 comprises 14 residues. Deletions cut 0 bases from V and 0 bases from J, with 5 bases between. CDR3 DNA: TGCGCCAGCAGCCAAGAGTGGACTAACTATGGCTACACCTTC. Encoded protein: CASSQEWTNYGYTF.

The sample holds a few counts of this clonotype. This chain joins TRBV11-3 and TRBJ2-1, with D possibly being TRBD2 (6 bases). The J call is in doubt because the DNA end fits TRBJ2-7 better. The CDR3 loop spans 16 amino acids. From germline, CDR1 is SGHNT and CDR2 YENEEA. The chain's CDR3 is CASSRMGLNSYNEQYF. DNA of the CDR3: TGTGCCAGCAGCCGCATGGGACTTAACTCCTACAATGAGCAGTACTTC.

This chain connects TRBV28 to TRBJ1-1, with D perhaps matching TRBD1 (5 bases). CDR3 length equals 12 residues. The V end was cut by 3 bases, the J end by 7 bases, with 9 bases between. Per the germline V gene, CDR1 is MDHEN and CDR2 is SYDVKM. CDR3 DNA: TGTGCCAGCAGTTTTATTCAGGGTGAAGCTTTCTTT. It specifies CASSFIQGEAFF.

The rearrangement links TRBV5-1 to TRBJ2-1, with D perhaps being TRBD1 or TRBD2 (6 bases each). CDR3 length: 19 residues. The V and J ends lost 0 bases and 5 bases respectively, with 24 bases between them. Germline V gives CDR1 SGHRS, CDR2 YFSETQ. The chain's CDR3 is CASSLDPPIMRRGDNEQFF. Here the CDR3 DNA reads TGCGCCAGCAGCTTGGATCCCCCCATTATGCGGAGGGGGGACAATGAGCAGTTCTTC.

The chain joins TRBV20-1 to TRBJ2-4; 10 bases line up with TRBD2. The germline V gene has CDR1 DFQATT and CDR2 SNEGSKA (reference sequence). The CDR3 sequence is 13 residues long. V lost 6 bases to trimming and J lost 13 bases; unmatched junction nucleotides: 12. Here the CDR3 reads CSASGLAMRDQYF. The DNA for the CDR3 is TGCAGTGCCTCGGGACTAGCGATGCGAGACCAGTACTTC.

The gene calls are TRBV5-6 and TRBJ1-1, with a possible D match to TRBD1 (6 bases). Trimming took 7 bases from V and 8 from J, leaving 12 bases between them. CDR3 length: 11 amino acids. Germline V gene sequence: CDR1 SGHDT, CDR2 YYEEEE. CDR3 in DNA: TGTGCCAGCGGGGGGCTTGCGGAAGCTTTCTTT. It translates to CASGGLAEAFF.

The V and J genes are TRBV9 and TRBJ2-2; possibly TRBD2 for D (5 bases). The CDR3 covers 14 residues. Trimming pared 2 bases from V and 4 bases from J, leaving 9 bases between. Germline CDR1 SGDLS, CDR2 YYNGEE. The CDR3 protein is CASSVWAGTGELFF. DNA of the CDR3: TGTGCCAGCAGCGTTTGGGCGGGCACCGGGGAGCTGTTTTTT.

This chain connects TRBV20-1 to TRBJ1-5, with TRBD1 as a possible D gene (6 bases). Germline V gene sequence: CDR1 DFQATT, CDR2 SNEGSKA (reference sequence). V was pared by 1 base and J by 1 base, with 8 bases between. The CDR3 runs 14 residues. CDR3 sequence: CSARAGASNQPQHF. CDR3 nucleotides: TGCAGTGCTAGAGCAGGGGCGAGCAATCAGCCCCAGCATTTT.

The table lists this clonotype with a few counts. This chain uses TRBV29-1 with TRBJ2-5; 8 bases match TRBD1. Germline CDR1 and CDR2: SQVTM and ANQGSEA. The CDR3 runs 14 residues. V shed 6 bases, J shed 0 bases, and the junction held 6 bases outside the gene matches. The CDR3 region is CSVRGQAYQETQYF. The CDR3 DNA reads TGCAGCGTCCGGGGACAGGCATACCAAGAGACCCAGTACTTC.

The V and J genes are TRBV6-1 and TRBJ1-5; D might be TRBD1 (5 bases). Per germline, CDR1 MNHNS and CDR2 SASEGT. Between the trimmed V and J ends, which lost 2 bases and 0 bases, there was a span of 8 bases. The CDR3 length is 15 residues. The CDR3 here is CASSEIGHSNQPQHF. The CDR3 coding sequence is TGTGCCAGCAGTGAAATCGGACATAGCAATCAGCCCCAGCATTTT.

The genes are TRBV11-2 and TRBJ1-6; possible D gene TRBD1, 6 bases. CDR1 and CDR2 from the germline V gene are SGHAT and FQNNGV. CDR3 size: 16 residues. V was shortened by 5 bases and J by 0 bases, with 11 bases between the two germline ends. DNA of the CDR3: TGTGCCAGCAGCGTAACAGGGAGCTCCTATAATTCACCCCTCCACTTT. Amino acid sequence: CASSVTGSSYNSPLHF.